This entry lists 8 T cell receptor beta chains sequenced from one sample in a study of cytomegalovirus exposure and HLA in healthy donors. Both 60 Vbeta primers and 13 Jbeta primers went into the PCR. The repertoire was sequenced with immunoSEQ multiplex PCR; TCRdb's copy has only in-frame clones and lacks some. The sample holds roughly 100,000 clones, 77% seen once. The sequencing sample was made of PBMCs. Receptor source: a woman aged 40 to 55 in good health and CMV-seronegative.

This clone came up a few times. This rearrangement joins TRBV19 to TRBJ1-6; no firm D call. V shed 6 bases and J shed 9 bases, with 18 bases lying between them. The germline gives CDR1 LNHDA, CDR2 SQIVND (reference sequence). CDR3 length: 15 residues. The CDR3 here is CASRLPEGDSSPLHF. CDR3 DNA: TGTGCCAGTAGACTCCCCGAGGGTGATAGTTCACCCCTCCACTTT.

The V gene is TRBV19, the J gene TRBJ1-5; 8 bases align to TRBD1. In germline, CDR1 is LNHDA, CDR2 SQIVND (reference sequence). V dropped 3 bases and J dropped 2; count of bases not matched to a gene: 3. This CDR3 is 15 amino acids long. DNA of the CDR3: TGTGCCAGTAGTATTGACAGGGGACGCAATCAGCCCCAGCATTTT. It is translated as CASSIDRGRNQPQHF.

The V call is TRBV6-6, the J call TRBJ1-1; D is ambiguous. Deletions cut 4 bases from V and 1 base from J, with 10 bases between. The germline gives CDR1 MNHNY, CDR2 SVGAGI (reference sequence). The CDR3 loop spans 14 amino acids. The CDR3 DNA is TGTGCCAGCAGTTCGACTCCCCGGAACACTGAAGCTTTCTTT. Translating gives CASSSTPRNTEAFF.

The chain combines TRBV6-5 with TRBJ2-2; 7 bases map to TRBD1. The V and J ends lost 6 bases and 1 base, in that order; junction bases with no gene match: 5. CDR3 length: 15 residues. Germline-derived CDR1 and CDR2 are MNHEY and SVGAGI. The CDR3 nucleotides read TGTGCCAGCAGCAATAGGGGGCTGAACACCGGGGAGCTGTTTTTT. This sequence encodes CASSNRGLNTGELFF.

Concerning this clone: The germline gene is not matched at one end of the junction; a read error may be the cause. The chain couples TRBV19 to TRBJ1-1, with 8 bases that match TRBD1. Germline-derived CDR1 and CDR2 are LNHDA and SQIVND (reference sequence). The CDR3 loop spans 14 amino acids. The CDR3 spells CASTRTGRNSEAFF. The CDR3, as DNA: TGTGCCAGTACCCGGACAGGGAGGAACTCTGAAGCTTTCTTT.

V is TRBV4-3 and J is TRBJ2-7; D possibly corresponds to TRBD2 (5 bases). Trimming took 4 bases from V and 5 from J, leaving 12 bases between them. The CDR3 totals 13 residues. Per the germline V gene, CDR1 is LGHNA and CDR2 is YSLEER. CDR3: CASSRSRGNEQYF. CDR3 sequence (DNA): TGCGCCAGCAGCCGATCACGGGGAAACGAGCAGTACTTC.

V and J are TRBV6-1 and TRBJ2-7; 11 bases map to TRBD2. The CDR3 consists of 16 residues. Per the germline V gene, CDR1 is MNHNS and CDR2 is SASEGT. Losses at the gene ends were 3 bases for V and 2 bases for J; bases not matched to a gene: 6. CDR3 residues: CASSDRTGLAAYEQYF. The DNA for the CDR3 is TGTGCCAGCAGTGACCGGACGGGACTAGCGGCCTACGAGCAGTACTTC.

The rearrangement links TRBV7-2 to TRBJ1-5, with 8 bases fitting TRBD1. Per germline, CDR1 SGHTA and CDR2 FQGNSA. The CDR3 sequence is 14 residues long. Trimming cost V 3 bases and J 4 bases; bases outside gene matches: 2. The CDR3, as DNA: TGTGCCAGCAGCTTTCGACAGGGGAATCAGCCCCAGCATTTT. Translated, it gives CASSFRQGNQPQHF.